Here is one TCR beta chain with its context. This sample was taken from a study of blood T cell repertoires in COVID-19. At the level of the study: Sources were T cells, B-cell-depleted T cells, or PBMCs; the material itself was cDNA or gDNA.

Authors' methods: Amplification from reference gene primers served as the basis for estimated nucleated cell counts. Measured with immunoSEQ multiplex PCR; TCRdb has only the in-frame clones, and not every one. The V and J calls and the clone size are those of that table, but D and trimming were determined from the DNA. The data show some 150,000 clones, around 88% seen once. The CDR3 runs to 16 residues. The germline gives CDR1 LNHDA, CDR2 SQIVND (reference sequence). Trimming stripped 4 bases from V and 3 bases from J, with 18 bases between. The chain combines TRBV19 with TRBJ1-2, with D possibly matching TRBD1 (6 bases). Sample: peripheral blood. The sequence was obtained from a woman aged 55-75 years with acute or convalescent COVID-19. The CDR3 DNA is TGTGCCAGTAGTACCGAAATTGGACAGCGACACTATGGCTACACCTTC. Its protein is CASSTEIGQRHYGYTF.